Shown below are 9 T cell receptor beta chains from a single sample sequenced in a study of Ad26.COV2.S vaccination and SARS-CoV-2 variants. Produced via immunoSEQ multiplex PCR; TCRdb's table is partial and in-frame only. This sample has 200,000 to 300,000 clones; approximately 88% occur once, and the top ten carry about 11%. Noted treatment: approximately 18 received Ad26.COV2.S at low or high dose, single or two shots; roughly five received placebo; per-sample allocation not given. It was on day 63 after the first vaccine or placebo injection that samples were taken. This specimen consisted of peripheral blood, obtained in a trial of Ad26.COV2.S vaccine versus placebo. These receptors were taken from a person aged 18-60 years who received the Ad26.COV2.S COVID-19 vaccine or a placebo.

This rearrangement joins TRBV7-3 to TRBJ2-6, with D possibly TRBD1 on 6 matching bases. The CDR3 runs 18 residues. Trimming left V 2 bases short and J 1 base short, with 15 bases between. The germline V gene has CDR1 SGHTA and CDR2 FQGTGA. CDR3 nucleotide sequence: TGTGCCAGCAGCTTACAGGGGCCGTGGTGGTCTGGGGCCAACGTCCTGACTTTC. It yields the protein CASSLQGPWWSGANVLTF. The variable domain in full, completed from reference TRBV7-3 and TRBJ2-6, reads GAGVSQTPSNKVTEKGKYVELRCDPISGHTALYWYRQSLGQGPEFLIYFQGTGAADDSGLPNDRFFAVRPEGSVSTLKIQRTERGDSAVYLCASSLQGPWWSGANVLTFGAGSRLTVL.

The chain links TRBV11-2 to TRBJ1-5, with 7 bases matching TRBD1. This CDR3 is 16 amino acids long. The junction had 7 bases not matched to a gene; V was cut back by 5 bases and J by 0 bases. Looked up from germline, CDR1 is SGHAT and CDR2 is FQNNGV. The CDR3 spells CASSATGTASNQPQHF. CDR3 nucleotides: TGTGCCAGCAGCGCGACCGGGACAGCTAGCAATCAGCCCCAGCATTTT.

CDR3 loop: CASSPVLTYEQYF. CDR3 nucleotide sequence: TGTGCCAGCAGCCCCGTCCTTACCTACGAGCAGTACTTC. The chain is built from TRBV11-1 and TRBJ2-7; D is unclear. There are 13 residues in the CDR3. Trimming removed 5 bases at V and 2 bases at J, with 10 bases between. Germline V CDR1 and CDR2: SGHAT, FQDESV (reference sequence).

This clone was picked up a small number of times. This chain connects TRBV11-3 to TRBJ2-1, with a possible D match to TRBD2 (6 bases). The germline V gene has CDR1 SGHNT and CDR2 YENEEA. With 1 base removed from V and 4 bases from J, the gap between germline ends came to 11 bases. The CDR3 runs 15 residues. CDR3 nucleotide sequence: TGTGCCAGCAGCTTAGCGGGAGCCTCTTACAATGAGCAGTTCTTC. It codes for CASSLAGASYNEQFF.

V is TRBV29-1 and J is TRBJ1-3; D remains ambiguous. The V and J ends lost 7 bases and 0 bases respectively, with 4 bases between them. Looked up from germline, CDR1 is SQVTM and CDR2 is ANQGSEA. CDR3 length: 11 residues. The CDR3 DNA reads as TGCAGCGGGGGCTCTGGAAACACCATATATTTT. Translation gives CSGGSGNTIYF.

The V gene is TRBV7-9, the J gene TRBJ2-1; 7 bases are shared with TRBD1. From germline, CDR1 is SEHNR and CDR2 FQNEAQ (reference sequence). With 5 bases clipped from V and 6 bases from J, the junction kept 13 bases outside the gene matches. The CDR3 consists of 16 residues. The CDR3 reads CASSNTGVTIINEQFF. The CDR3 DNA sequence: TGTGCCAGCAGCAACACAGGGGTTACCATAATCAATGAGCAGTTCTTC.

J is TRBJ2-7 and V is TRBV7-3; 10 bases line up with TRBD1. Germline V gene data show CDR1 as SGHTA and CDR2 as FQGTGA. The CDR3 is made up of 14 amino acids. After removal of 5 bases from V and 2 bases from J, the junction contained 3 bases not matched to a gene. CDR3 protein: CASSKGQGTYEQYF. The CDR3 coding sequence is TGTGCCAGCAGCAAGGGACAGGGGACCTACGAGCAGTACTTC.

This chain joins TRBV5-1 and TRBJ1-2; the match to TRBD1 covers 7 bases. V was clipped by 5 bases and J by 2 bases; unmatched bases: 6. The germline V gene encodes CDR1 SGHRS and CDR2 YFSETQ. CDR3 length equals 14 residues. This CDR3 reads CASSRAGGNYGYTF. The DNA of the CDR3 is TGCGCCAGCAGTCGCGCAGGGGGAAACTATGGCTACACCTTC. The variable domain in full, with the rest retrieved from reference TRBV5-1 and TRBJ1-2, is KAGVTQTPRYLIKTRGQQVTLSCSPISGHRSVSWYQQTPGQGLQFLFEYFSETQRNKGNFPGRFSGRQFSNSRSEMNVSTLELGDSALYLCASSRAGGNYGYTFGSGTRLTVV.

The rearrangement uses TRBV3-1 (or the pseudogene TRBV3-2) and TRBJ1-2; D is undetermined. CDR3 length equals 15 residues. V was cut by 8 bases and J by 6 bases, with 22 bases left in between. The germline gives CDR1 LGHDT, CDR2 YNNKEL (reference sequence). The CDR3 spells CASHPLGWTGNGYTF. CDR3 nucleotides: TGTGCCAGCCATCCCTTGGGTTGGACCGGGAATGGCTACACCTTC.